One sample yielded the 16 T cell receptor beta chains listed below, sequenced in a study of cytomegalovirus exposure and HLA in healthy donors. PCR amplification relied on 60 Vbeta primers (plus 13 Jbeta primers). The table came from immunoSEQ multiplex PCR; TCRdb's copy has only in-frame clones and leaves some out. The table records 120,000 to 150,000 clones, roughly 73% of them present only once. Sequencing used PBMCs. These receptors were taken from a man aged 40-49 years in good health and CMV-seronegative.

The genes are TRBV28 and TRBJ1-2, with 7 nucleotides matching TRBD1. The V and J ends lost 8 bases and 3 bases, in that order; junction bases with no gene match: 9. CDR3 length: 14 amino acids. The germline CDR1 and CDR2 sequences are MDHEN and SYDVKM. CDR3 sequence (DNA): TGTGCCAGCTGCTCCACGGACAGGTACTATGGCTACACCTTC. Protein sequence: CASCSTDRYYGYTF.

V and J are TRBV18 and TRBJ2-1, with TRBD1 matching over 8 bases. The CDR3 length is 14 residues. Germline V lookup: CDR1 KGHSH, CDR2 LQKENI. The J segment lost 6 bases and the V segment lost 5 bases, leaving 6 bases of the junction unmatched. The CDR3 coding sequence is TGTGCCAGCTCATATATTGACAGGGGCAATGAGCAGTTCTTC. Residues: CASSYIDRGNEQFF.

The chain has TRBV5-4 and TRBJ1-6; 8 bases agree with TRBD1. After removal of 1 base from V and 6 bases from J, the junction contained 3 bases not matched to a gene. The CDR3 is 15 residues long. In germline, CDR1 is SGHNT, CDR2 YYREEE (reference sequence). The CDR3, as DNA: TGTGCCAGCAGCTTGAGCAGGGGGCCTAATTCACCCCTCCACTTT. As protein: CASSLSRGPNSPLHF.

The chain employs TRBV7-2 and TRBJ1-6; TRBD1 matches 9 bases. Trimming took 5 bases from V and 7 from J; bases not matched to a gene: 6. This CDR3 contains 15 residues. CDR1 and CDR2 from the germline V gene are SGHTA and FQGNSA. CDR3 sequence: CASSLGTGWNSPLHF. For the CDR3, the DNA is TGTGCCAGCAGCCTCGGGACAGGGTGGAATTCACCCCTCCACTTT.

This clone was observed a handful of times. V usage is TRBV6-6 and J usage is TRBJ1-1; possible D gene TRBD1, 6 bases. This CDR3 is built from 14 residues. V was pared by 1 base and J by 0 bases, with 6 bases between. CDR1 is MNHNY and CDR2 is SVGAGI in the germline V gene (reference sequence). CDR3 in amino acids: CASSYYRVNTEAFF. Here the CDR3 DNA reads TGTGCCAGCAGTTACTACAGGGTGAACACTGAAGCTTTCTTT.

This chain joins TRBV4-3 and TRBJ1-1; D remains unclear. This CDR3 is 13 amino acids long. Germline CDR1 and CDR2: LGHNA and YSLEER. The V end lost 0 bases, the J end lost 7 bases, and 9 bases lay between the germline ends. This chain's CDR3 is CASSQDYTCEAFF. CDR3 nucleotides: TGCGCCAGCAGCCAAGATTATACATGTGAAGCTTTCTTT.

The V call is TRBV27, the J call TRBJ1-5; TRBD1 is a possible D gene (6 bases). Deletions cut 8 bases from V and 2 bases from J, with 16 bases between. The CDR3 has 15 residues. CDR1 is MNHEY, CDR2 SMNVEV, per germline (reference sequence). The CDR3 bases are TGTGCCAGCGGGAGTCAGGGGAGAGGCAATCAGCCCCAGCATTTT. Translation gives CASGSQGRGNQPQHF.

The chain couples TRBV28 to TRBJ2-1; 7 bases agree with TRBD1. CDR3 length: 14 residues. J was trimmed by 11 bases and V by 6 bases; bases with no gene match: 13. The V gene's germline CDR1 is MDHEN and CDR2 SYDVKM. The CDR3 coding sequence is TGTGCCAGCAGGACCGGGACAGCCCTAGGGAAGCAGTTCTTC. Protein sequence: CASRTGTALGKQFF.

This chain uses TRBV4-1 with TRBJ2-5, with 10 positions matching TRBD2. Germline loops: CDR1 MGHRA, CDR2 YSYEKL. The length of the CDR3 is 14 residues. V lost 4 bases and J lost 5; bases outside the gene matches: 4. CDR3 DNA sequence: TGCGCCAGCAGCCTAGGGACTAGCGAGGAGACCCAGTACTTC. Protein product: CASSLGTSEETQYF.

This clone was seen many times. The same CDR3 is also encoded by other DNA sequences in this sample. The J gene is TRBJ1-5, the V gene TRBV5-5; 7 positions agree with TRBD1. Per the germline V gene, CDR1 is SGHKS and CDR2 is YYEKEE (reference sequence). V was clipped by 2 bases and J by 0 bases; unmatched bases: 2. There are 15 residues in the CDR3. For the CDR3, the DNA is TGTGCCAGCAGCTTTGGACAGGTTAGCAATCAGCCCCAGCATTTT. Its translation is CASSFGQVSNQPQHF.

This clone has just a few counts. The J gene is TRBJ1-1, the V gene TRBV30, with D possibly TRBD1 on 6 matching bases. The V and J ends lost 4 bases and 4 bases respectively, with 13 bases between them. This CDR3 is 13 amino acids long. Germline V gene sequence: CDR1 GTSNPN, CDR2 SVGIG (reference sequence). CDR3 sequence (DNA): TGTGCCTGGAATCCCAGGGGAAGCACTGAAGCTTTCTTT. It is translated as CAWNPRGSTEAFF.

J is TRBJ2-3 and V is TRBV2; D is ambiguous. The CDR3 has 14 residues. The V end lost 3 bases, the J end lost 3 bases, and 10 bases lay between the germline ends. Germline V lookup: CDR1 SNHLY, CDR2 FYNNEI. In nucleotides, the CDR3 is TGTGCCAGCAGTGAGTCGCGAGCAACAGATACGCAGTATTTT. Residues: CASSESRATDTQYF.

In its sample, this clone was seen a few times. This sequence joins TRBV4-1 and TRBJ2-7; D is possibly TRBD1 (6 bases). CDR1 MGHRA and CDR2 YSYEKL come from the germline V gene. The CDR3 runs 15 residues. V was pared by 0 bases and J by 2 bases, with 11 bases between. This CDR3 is CASSQERGIAYEQYF. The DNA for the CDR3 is TGCGCCAGCAGCCAAGAAAGGGGGATCGCCTACGAGCAGTACTTC.

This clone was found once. The CDR3 DNA follows: TGTGCCAGCAGCCAGAACAGGGAAAATTCACCCCTCCACTTT. Amino acids: CASSQNRENSPLHF. The chain recombines TRBV4-2 with TRBJ1-6, with a tentative D call TRBD1 (6 bases). V was clipped by 3 bases and J by 7 bases, with 10 bases between them. Germline V CDR1 and CDR2: LGHNA, YNFKEQ. The CDR3 covers 14 residues.

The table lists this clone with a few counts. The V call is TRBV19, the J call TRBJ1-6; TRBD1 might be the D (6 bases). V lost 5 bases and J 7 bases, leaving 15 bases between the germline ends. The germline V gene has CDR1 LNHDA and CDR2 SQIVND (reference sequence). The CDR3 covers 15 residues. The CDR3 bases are TGTGCCAGTAGTCAAACTCGGACAGTAAATTCACCCCTCCACTTT. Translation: CASSQTRTVNSPLHF. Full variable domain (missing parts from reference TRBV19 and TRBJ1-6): DGGITQSPKYLFRKEGQNVTLSCEQNLNHDAMYWYRQDPGQGLRLIYYSQIVNDFQKGDIAEGYSVSREKKESFPLTVTSAQKNPTAFYLCASSQTRTVNSPLHFGNGTRLTVT.

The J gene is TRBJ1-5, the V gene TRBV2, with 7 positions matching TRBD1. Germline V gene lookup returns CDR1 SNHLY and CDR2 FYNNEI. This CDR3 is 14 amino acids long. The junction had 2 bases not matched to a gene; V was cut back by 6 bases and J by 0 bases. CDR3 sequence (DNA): TGTGCCAGCAGCTGGGACAGTAGCAATCAGCCCCAGCATTTT. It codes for CASSWDSSNQPQHF.